A single sample gave rise to the 5 T cell receptor beta chains below, sequenced in a study of blood T cell repertoires in COVID-19. Clones were read by immunoSEQ multiplex PCR, and TCRdb kept only the in-frame ones, dropping some. This sample yields over 150,000 clones, of which around 83% are seen a single time; 7.6% belongs to the top ten. Sequencing was carried out using peripheral blood. Receptors originate from a woman between 65 and 79 years old with COVID-19, enrolled during active disease.

This clone occurred once. This rearrangement joins TRBV3-1 (or the pseudogene TRBV3-2) to TRBJ2-1; D remains ambiguous. The CDR3 runs to 12 residues. V lost 1 base and J lost 7, with 5 bases in between. CDR1 and CDR2 (germline): LGHDT, YNNKEL (reference sequence). The CDR3 DNA follows: TGTGCCAGCAGCCAAGTAGTGAATGAGCAGTTCTTC. This encodes CASSQVVNEQFF.

The CDR3: CASSQEASNQPQHF. CDR3 nucleotide sequence: TGTGCCAGCAGTCAGGAAGCCAGCAATCAGCCCCAGCATTTT. This chain joins TRBV6-5 and TRBJ1-5; D gene uncertain. There are 14 residues in the CDR3. Germline V gene lookup returns CDR1 MNHEY and CDR2 SVGAGI. The V gene lost 5 bases and the J gene lost 1 base, with 9 bases spanning the gap.

The rearrangement uses TRBV18 and TRBJ2-6; D gene unclear. The CDR3 loop spans 13 amino acids. Germline V gene data show CDR1 as KGHSH and CDR2 as LQKENI. V was shortened by 6 bases and J by 4 bases, with 7 bases between the two germline ends. The chain's CDR3 is CASSPFGANVLTF. Written as DNA, the CDR3 is TGTGCCAGCTCCCCTTTCGGGGCCAACGTCCTGACTTTC.

The J gene is TRBJ2-1, the V gene TRBV19, with TRBD1 matching 8 bases. CDR3 size: 16 residues. V lost 5 bases, J lost 0 bases, and 6 bases stayed unmatched. Germline-derived CDR1 and CDR2 are LNHDA and SQIVND (reference sequence). The CDR3 spells CASSPRQGSSYNEQFF. The CDR3 DNA reads TGTGCCAGTAGTCCAAGACAGGGGAGCTCCTACAATGAGCAGTTCTTC.

The rearrangement links TRBV28 to TRBJ1-5; 8 bases are shared with TRBD1. CDR1 and CDR2 (germline): MDHEN, SYDVKM. The V and J ends lost 4 bases and 3 bases, in that order; junction bases with no gene match: 8. The CDR3 extends over 16 amino acids. CDR3 bases: TGTGCCAGCAGTTACACACAGGGGGTTCACAATCAGCCCCAGCATTTT. Its translation is CASSYTQGVHNQPQHF. Filled out from reference TRBV28 and TRBJ1-5, the complete variable domain reads DVKVTQSSRYLVKRTGEKVFLECVQDMDHENMFWYRQDPGLGLRLIYFSYDVKMKEKGDIPEGYSVSREKKERFSLILESASTNQTSMYLCASSYTQGVHNQPQHFGDGTRLSIL.